One T cell receptor (beta chain) is described in this entry. The entry originates in a study of blood T cell repertoires in COVID-19. For the study at large: Sites in the United States, Italy and Spain provided acute and convalescent COVID-19 samples. T cells, B-cell-depleted T cells, or PBMCs supplied cDNA or gDNA.

The J segment lost 4 bases and the V segment lost 1 base, leaving 6 bases of the junction unmatched. CDR3 size: 15 residues. The germline CDR1 and CDR2 sequences are SGHTA and FQGNSA. Per the authors' pipeline: It was from reference gene primer amplification that nucleated cell counts were estimated. Repertoires were generated with immunoSEQ multiplex PCR, while TCRdb's copy carries only in-frame clones and drops some. The V and J calls and the clone size are those of that table, but D and trimming were determined from the DNA. The table includes around 95,000 clones, approximately 89% detected once.

The sequence was collected from a middle-aged man with active COVID-19. The V call is TRBV7-2, the J call TRBJ2-7; 8 bases align to TRBD2. Sequenced: peripheral blood. CDR3 in DNA: TGTGCCAGCAGCTTAGGAGCGGGGGTCCAATACGAGCAGTACTTC. Translated, it gives CASSLGAGVQYEQYF.